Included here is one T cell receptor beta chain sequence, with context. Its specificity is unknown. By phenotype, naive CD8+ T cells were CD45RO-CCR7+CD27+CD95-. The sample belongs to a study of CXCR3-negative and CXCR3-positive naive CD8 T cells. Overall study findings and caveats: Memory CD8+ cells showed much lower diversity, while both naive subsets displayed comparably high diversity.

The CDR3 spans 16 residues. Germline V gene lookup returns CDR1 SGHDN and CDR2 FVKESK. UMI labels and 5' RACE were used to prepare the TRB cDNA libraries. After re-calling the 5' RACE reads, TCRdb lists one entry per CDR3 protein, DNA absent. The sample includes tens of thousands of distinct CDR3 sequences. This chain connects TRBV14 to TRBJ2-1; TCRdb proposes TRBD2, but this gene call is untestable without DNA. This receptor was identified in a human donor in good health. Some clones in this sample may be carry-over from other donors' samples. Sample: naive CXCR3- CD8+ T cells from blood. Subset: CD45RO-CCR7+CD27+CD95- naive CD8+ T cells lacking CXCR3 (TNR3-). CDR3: CASSRGRPNSYNEQFF.